This T cell receptor (beta chain) originates from a study of T cells in Graves' hyperthyroidism and ophthalmopathy. For the study at large: Peripheral blood draws took place at initial diagnosis, ahead of any treatment.

When ophthalmopathy did not progress within 18 months, Graves' hyperthyroidism was considered stable. Each diagnosis was grounded in clinical symptoms, serum thyroxine and TRAb, thyroid ultrasound, and orbital computed tomography. RNA transcripts served as the template for amplifying TCR beta CDR3 regions. The TCR CDR3 was amplified in a first-round RT-PCR using the HTBI primer set. Each CDR3 protein is one row after TCRdb ran MiXCR on the multiplex PCR reads. The repertoire has around 500,000 distinct CDR3 sequences, around 14% of them found once; the top ten carry 15% to 20%. Points from the study as a whole: Ophthalmopathy was model-predicted a median about 7.1 months pre-onset.

As for this clonotype: Its specificity is not known. This may be a read error: a much more frequent sequence differs by one nucleotide.

Trimming cost V 6 bases and J 7 bases; bases outside gene matches: 16. The V gene's germline CDR1 is MNHNS and CDR2 SASEGT. The CDR3 totals 16 residues. The sample comprised blood. The sequence was collected from a young woman with Graves' hyperthyroidism. V is TRBV6-1 and J is TRBJ2-3; 7 positions agree with TRBD2. The CDR3, as DNA: TGTGCCAGCAGACGAAGACTAGCCGAGTCTACAAATACGCAGTATTTT. Protein sequence: CASRRRLAESTNTQYF.